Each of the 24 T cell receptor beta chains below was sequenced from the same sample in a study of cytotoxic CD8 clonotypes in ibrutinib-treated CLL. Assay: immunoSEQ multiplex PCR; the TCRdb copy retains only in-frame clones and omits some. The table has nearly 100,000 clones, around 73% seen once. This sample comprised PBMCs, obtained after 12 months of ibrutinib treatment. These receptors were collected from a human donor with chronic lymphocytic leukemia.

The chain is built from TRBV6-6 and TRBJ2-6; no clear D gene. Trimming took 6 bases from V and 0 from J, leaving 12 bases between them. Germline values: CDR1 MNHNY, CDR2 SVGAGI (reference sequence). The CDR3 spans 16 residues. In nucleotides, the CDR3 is TGTGCCAGCAGGGTTGGCGGCACCTCTGGGGCCAACGTCCTGACTTTC. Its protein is CASRVGGTSGANVLTF.

The CDR3 loop is CARSLAGRGPSNQPQHF. CDR3 sequence (DNA): TGTGCCAGAAGCTTGGCCGGGAGAGGACCGAGCAATCAGCCCCAGCATTTT. The rearrangement uses TRBV5-3 and TRBJ1-5, with D unclear. TRBV5-3 carries the ORF label, with uncertain function. The CDR3 runs to 17 residues. V lost 0 bases to trimming and J lost 1 base, with 14 bases between them.

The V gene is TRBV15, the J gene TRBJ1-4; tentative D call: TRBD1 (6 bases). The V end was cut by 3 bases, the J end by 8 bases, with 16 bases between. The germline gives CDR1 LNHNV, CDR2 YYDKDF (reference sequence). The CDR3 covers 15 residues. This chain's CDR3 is CATSSSTGTGEKLFF. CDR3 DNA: TGTGCCACCAGCAGTTCCACAGGGACTGGAGAAAAACTGTTTTTT.

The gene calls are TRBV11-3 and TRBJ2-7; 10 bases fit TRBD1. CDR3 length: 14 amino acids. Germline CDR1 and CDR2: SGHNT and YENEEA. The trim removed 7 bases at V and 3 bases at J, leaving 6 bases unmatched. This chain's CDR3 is CASNGDRGDYEQYF. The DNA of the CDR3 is TGTGCCAGCAATGGGGACAGGGGAGACTACGAGCAGTACTTC.

The CDR3 DNA reads as TGTGCCAGCTCCCCCTGGTCAGATAAACCCTATGGCTACACCTTC. Residues: CASSPWSDKPYGYTF. This rearrangement joins TRBV27 to TRBJ1-2; no definite D call. Per the germline V gene, CDR1 is MNHEY and CDR2 is SMNVEV (reference sequence). The CDR3 length is 15 residues. The ends were cut back, 8 bases at V and 4 bases at J, with 20 bases in the middle.

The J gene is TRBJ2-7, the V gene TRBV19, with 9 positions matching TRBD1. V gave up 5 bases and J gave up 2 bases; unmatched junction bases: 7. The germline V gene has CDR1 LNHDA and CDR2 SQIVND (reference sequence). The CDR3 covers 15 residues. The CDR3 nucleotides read TGTGCCAGTAGTGGGACAGGGACCCCACCCTACGAGCAGTACTTC. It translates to CASSGTGTPPYEQYF.

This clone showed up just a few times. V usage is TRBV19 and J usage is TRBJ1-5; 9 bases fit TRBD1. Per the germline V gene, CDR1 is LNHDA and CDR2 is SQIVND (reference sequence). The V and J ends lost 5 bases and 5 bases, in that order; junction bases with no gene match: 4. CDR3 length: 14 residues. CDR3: CASSGWDRDQPQHF. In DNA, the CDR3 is TGTGCCAGTAGTGGATGGGACAGGGATCAGCCCCAGCATTTT.

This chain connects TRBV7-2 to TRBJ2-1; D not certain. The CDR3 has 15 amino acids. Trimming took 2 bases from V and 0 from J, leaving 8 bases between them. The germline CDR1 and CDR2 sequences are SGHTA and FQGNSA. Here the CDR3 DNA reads TGTGCCAGCAGCTTACAGCCCCACTCCTACAATGAGCAGTTCTTC. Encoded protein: CASSLQPHSYNEQFF.

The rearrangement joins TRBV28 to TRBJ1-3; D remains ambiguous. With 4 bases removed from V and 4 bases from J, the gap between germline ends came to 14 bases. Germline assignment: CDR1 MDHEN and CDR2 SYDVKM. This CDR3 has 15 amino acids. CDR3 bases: TGTGCCAGCAGTTCACGGCGGGGTTCAGGAAACACCATATATTTT. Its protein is CASSSRRGSGNTIYF. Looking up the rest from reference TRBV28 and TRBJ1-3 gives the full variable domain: DVKVTQSSRYLVKRTGEKVFLECVQDMDHENMFWYRQDPGLGLRLIYFSYDVKMKEKGDIPEGYSVSREKKERFSLILESASTNQTSMYLCASSSRRGSGNTIYFGEGSWLTVV.

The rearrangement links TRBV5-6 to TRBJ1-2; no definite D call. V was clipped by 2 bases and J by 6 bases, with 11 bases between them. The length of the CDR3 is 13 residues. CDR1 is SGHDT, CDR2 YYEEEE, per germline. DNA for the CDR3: TGTGCCAGCAGCTTAGACCGCCGGGATGGCTACACCTTC. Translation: CASSLDRRDGYTF.

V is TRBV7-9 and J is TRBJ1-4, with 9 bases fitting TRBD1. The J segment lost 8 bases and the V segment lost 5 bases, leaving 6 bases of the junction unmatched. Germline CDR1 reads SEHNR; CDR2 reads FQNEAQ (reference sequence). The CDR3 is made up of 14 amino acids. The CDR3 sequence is CASSQQGAREKLFF. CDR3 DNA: TGTGCCAGCAGCCAACAGGGGGCTCGGGAAAAACTGTTTTTT.

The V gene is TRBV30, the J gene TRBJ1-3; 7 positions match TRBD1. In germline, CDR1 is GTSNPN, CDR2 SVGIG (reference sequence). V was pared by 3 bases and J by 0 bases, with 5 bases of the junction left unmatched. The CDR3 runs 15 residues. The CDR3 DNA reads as TGTGCCTGGAGGCTGACAGGGAGCTCTGGAAACACCATATATTTT. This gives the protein CAWRLTGSSGNTIYF.

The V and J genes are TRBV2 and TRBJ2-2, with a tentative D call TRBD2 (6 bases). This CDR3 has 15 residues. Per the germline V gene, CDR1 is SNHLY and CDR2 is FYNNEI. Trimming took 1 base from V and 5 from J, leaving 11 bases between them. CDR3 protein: CASSEGRVWTGELFF. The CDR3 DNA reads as TGTGCCAGCAGTGAAGGGAGGGTTTGGACCGGGGAGCTGTTTTTT.

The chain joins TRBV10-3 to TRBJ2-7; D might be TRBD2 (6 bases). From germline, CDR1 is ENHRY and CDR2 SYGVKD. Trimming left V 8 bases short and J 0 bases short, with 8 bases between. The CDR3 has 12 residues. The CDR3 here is CAIGEVSYEQYF. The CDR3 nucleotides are TGTGCCATCGGGGAGGTCTCCTACGAGCAGTACTTC.

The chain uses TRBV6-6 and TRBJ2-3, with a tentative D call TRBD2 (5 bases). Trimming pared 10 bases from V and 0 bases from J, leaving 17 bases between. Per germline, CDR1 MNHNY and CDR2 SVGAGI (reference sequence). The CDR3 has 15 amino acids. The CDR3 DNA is TGTGCCATCTCCTATAGCGAAGCTAGCACAGATACGCAGTATTTT. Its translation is CAISYSEASTDTQYF.

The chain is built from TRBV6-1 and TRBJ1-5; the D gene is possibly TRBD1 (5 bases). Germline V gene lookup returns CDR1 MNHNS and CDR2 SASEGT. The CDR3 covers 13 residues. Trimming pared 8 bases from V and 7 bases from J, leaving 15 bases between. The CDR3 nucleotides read TGTGCCAGCGGTGGTCGGGGGATCCAGCCCCAGCATTTT. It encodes CASGGRGIQPQHF.

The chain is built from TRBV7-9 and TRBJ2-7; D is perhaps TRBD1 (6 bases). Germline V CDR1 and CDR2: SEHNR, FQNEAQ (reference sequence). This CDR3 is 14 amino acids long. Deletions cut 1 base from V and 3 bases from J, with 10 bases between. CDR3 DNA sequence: TGTGCCAGCAGCTTAGAGGGACAAATCTACGAGCAGTACTTC. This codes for CASSLEGQIYEQYF.

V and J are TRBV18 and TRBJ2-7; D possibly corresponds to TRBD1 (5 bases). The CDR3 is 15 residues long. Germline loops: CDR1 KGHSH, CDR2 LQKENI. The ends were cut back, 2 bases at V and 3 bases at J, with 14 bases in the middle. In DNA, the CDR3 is TGTGCCAGCTCACCAGGTCCCCTCGACAGCTACGAGCAGTACTTC. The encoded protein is CASSPGPLDSYEQYF.

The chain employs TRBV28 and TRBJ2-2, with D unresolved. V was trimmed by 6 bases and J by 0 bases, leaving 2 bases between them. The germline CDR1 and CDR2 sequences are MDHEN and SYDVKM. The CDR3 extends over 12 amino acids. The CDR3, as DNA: TGTGCCAGCAGGGCGAACACCGGGGAGCTGTTTTTT. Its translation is CASRANTGELFF.

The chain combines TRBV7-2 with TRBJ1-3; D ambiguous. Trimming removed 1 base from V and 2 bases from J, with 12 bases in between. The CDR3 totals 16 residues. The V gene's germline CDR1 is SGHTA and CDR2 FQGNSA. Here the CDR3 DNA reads TGTGCCAGCAGCTTAGGTCCGGGATCAGCTGGAAACACCATATATTTT. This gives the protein CASSLGPGSAGNTIYF. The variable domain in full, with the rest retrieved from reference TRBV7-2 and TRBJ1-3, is GAGVSQSPSNKVTEKGKDVELRCDPISGHTALYWYRQSLGQGLEFLIYFQGNSAPDKSGLPSDRFSAERTGGSVSTLTIQRTQQEDSAVYLCASSLGPGSAGNTIYFGEGSWLTVV.

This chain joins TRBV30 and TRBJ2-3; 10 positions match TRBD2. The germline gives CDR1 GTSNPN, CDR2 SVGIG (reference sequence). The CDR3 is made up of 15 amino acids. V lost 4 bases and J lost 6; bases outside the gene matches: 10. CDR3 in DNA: TGTGCCTGGATGTTTAGCGGGGGGCTCATGGATACGCAGTATTTT. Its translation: CAWMFSGGLMDTQYF.

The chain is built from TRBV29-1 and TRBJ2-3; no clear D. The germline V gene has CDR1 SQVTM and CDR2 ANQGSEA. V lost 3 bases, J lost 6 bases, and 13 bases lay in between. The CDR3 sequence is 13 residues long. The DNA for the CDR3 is TGCAGCGTTGAGCTGTCACGAGCCGATACGCAGTATTTT. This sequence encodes CSVELSRADTQYF.

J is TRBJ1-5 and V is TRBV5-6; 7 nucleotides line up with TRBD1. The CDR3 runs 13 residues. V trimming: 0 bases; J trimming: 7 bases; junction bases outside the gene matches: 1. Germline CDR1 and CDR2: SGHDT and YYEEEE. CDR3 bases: TGTGCCAGCAGCTTGGGCAGGGGGCAGCCCCAGCATTTT. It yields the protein CASSLGRGQPQHF.

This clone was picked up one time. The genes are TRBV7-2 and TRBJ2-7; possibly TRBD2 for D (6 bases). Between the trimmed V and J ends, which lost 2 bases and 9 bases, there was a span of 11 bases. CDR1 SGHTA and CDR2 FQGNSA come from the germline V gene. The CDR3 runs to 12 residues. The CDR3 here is CASSLRGGGQYF. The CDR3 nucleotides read TGTGCCAGCAGCTTACGGGGAGGTGGGCAGTACTTC.